The present entry profiles one TCR beta chain with its context. The antigen remains undetermined. Germline loops: CDR1 SNHLY, CDR2 FYNNEI. With V trimmed by 8 bases and J by 0 bases, 4 bases remained unmatched. The CDR3 length is 15 residues. PCR employed 60 Vbeta and 13 Jbeta primers. Libraries were prepared by immunoSEQ multiplex PCR; TCRdb keeps only in-frame clonotypes and omits some of them. The data contain about 89,000 clones, roughly 80% of them seen just once; the ten biggest clones take up roughly a tenth. These data come from a study of cytomegalovirus exposure and HLA in healthy donors. Study as a whole: In terms of ancestry, the Caucasian-associated cluster contained 75% to 85% of the roughly 400 genotyped donors. The study's findings and limits: The study assumed roughly uniform donor sequencing depth for presence/absence analyses. High sensitivity and specificity were reportedly achieved when the classifier diagnosed cytomegalovirus status. Researchers left out some V segments, among them TRBV6-2 and TRBV6-3, as indistinguishable.

The source material was PBMCs. The chain carries TRBV2 and TRBJ2-6; 7 bases are a match to TRBD1. The source of this sequence is a young man in good health and CMV-seropositive. This chain's CDR3 is CASEGQFSGANVLTF. In DNA form, the CDR3 reads TGTGCCAGCGAGGGACAGTTCTCTGGGGCCAACGTCCTGACTTTC.